Sequencing of this T cell receptor beta chain was carried out in a study of T cells in Graves' hyperthyroidism and ophthalmopathy. Study-level points and caveats: Most thyroid-expanded clonotypes above 0.001 were also found in blood.

V was cut by 5 bases and J by 6 bases, with 11 bases left in between. Per germline, CDR1 SNHLY and CDR2 FYNNEI. The CDR3 sequence is 13 residues long. Note on this clonotype: Antigen unknown.

Amplification of TCR beta CDR3 regions was performed using RNA transcripts as template. HTBI primers drove first-round RT-PCR of the TCR CDR3. A single record per CDR3 protein comes from TCRdb applying MiXCR to the multiplex PCR reads. The table records about 340,000 distinct CDR3 sequences, over 15% of them present only once. Sequencing was carried out using blood. The chain recombines TRBV2 with TRBJ2-1; D is uncertain. This sequence was found in a woman between 50 and 59 years old with Graves' hyperthyroidism. CDR3 nucleotide sequence: TGTGCCAGCAGTTTCCGGCTAGGCAATGAGCAGTTCTTC. Translation gives CASSFRLGNEQFF.